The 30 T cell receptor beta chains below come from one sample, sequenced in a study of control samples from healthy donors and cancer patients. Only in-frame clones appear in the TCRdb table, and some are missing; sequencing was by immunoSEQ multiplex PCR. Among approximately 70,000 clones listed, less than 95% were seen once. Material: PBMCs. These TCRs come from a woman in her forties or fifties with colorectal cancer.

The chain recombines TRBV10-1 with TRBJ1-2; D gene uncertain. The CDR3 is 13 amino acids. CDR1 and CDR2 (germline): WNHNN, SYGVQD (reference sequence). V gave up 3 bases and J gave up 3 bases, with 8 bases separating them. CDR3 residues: CASSEGQDYGYTF. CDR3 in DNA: TGCGCCAGCAGTGAAGGTCAGGACTATGGCTACACCTTC.

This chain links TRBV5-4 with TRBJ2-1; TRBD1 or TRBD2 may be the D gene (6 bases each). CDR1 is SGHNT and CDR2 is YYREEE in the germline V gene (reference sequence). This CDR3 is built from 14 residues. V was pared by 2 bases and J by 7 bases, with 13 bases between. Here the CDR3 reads CASSFGGGRNEQFF. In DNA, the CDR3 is TGTGCCAGCAGCTTTGGTGGGGGGCGAAATGAGCAGTTCTTC.

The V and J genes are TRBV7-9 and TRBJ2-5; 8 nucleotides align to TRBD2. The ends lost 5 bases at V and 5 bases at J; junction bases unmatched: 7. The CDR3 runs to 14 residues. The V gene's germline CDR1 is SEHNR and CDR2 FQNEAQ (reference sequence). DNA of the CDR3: TGTGCCAGCAGCAGAGGACTAGCTTGGGAGACCCAGTACTTC. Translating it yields CASSRGLAWETQYF.

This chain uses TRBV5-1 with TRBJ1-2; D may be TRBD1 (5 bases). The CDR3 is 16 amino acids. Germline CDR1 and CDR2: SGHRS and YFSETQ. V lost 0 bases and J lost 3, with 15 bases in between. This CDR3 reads CASSLGGHDYHYGYTF. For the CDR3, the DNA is TGCGCCAGCAGCTTGGGGGGCCACGATTATCACTATGGCTACACCTTC. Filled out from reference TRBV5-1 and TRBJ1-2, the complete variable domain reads KAGVTQTPRYLIKTRGQQVTLSCSPISGHRSVSWYQQTPGQGLQFLFEYFSETQRNKGNFPGRFSGRQFSNSRSEMNVSTLELGDSALYLCASSLGGHDYHYGYTFGSGTRLTVV.

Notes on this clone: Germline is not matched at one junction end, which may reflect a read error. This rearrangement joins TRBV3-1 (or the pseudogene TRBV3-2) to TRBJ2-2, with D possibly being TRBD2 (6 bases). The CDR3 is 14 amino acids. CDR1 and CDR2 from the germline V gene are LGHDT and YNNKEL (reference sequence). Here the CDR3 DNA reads TGTGCCAGCAGCCTGCTAGCGAACCCCGGGGAGCTGTTTTTT. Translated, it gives CASSLLANPGELFF.

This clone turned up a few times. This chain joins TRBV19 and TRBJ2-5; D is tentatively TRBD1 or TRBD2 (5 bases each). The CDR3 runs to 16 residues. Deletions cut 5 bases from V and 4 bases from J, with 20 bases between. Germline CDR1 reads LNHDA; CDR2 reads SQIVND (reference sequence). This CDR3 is CASSVTGTEAAETQYF. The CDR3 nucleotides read TGTGCCAGTAGTGTCACCGGGACCGAGGCGGCAGAGACCCAGTACTTC.

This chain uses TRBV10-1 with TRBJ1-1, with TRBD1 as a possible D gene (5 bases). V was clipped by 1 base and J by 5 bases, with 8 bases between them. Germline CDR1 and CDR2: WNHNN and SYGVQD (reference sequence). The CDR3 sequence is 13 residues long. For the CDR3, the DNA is TGCGCCAGCAGTGAGTACCAGGGAACTGAAGCTTTCTTT. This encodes CASSEYQGTEAFF.

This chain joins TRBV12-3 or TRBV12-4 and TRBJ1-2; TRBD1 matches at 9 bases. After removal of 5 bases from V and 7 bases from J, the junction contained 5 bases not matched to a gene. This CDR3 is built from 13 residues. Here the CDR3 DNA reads TGTGCCAGCAGTCCGGGACAGGGTCGTGGCTACACCTTC. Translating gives CASSPGQGRGYTF.

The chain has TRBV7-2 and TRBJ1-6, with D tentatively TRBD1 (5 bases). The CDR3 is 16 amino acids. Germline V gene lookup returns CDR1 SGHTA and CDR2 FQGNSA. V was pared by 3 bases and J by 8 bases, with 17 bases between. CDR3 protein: CASSLVHGGGDSPLHF. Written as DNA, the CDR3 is TGTGCCAGCAGCTTGGTACATGGGGGTGGTGATTCACCCCTCCACTTT.

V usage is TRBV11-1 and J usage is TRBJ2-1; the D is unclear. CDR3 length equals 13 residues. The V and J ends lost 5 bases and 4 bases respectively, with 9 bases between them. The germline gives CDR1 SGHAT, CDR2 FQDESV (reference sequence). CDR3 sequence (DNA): TGTGCCAGCAGCCATGGGGATTACAATGAGCAGTTCTTC. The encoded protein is CASSHGDYNEQFF.

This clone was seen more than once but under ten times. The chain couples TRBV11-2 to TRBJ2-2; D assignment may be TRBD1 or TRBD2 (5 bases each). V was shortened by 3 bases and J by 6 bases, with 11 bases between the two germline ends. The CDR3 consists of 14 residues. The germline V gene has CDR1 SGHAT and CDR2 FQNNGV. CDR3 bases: TGTGCCAGCAGCTTTATGTGGGACGCCGGGGAGCTGTTTTTT. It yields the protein CASSFMWDAGELFF.

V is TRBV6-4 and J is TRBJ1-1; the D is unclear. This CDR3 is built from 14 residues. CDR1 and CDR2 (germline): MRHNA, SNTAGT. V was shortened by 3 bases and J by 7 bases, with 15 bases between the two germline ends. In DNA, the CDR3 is TGTGCCAGCAGTGATTTTCGGGGATCTCGTGAAGCTTTCTTT. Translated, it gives CASSDFRGSREAFF.

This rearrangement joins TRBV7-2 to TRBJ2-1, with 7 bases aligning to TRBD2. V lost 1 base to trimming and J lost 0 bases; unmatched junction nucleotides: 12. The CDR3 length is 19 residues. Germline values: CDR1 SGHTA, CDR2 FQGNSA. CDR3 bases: TGTGCCAGCAGCTTAGTGTACGGTCCGGGACTACCCTCCTACAATGAGCAGTTCTTC. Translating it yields CASSLVYGPGLPSYNEQFF. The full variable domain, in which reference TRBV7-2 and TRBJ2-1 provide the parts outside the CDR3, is GAGVSQSPSNKVTEKGKDVELRCDPISGHTALYWYRQSLGQGLEFLIYFQGNSAPDKSGLPSDRFSAERTGGSVSTLTIQRTQQEDSAVYLCASSLVYGPGLPSYNEQFFGPGTRLTVL.

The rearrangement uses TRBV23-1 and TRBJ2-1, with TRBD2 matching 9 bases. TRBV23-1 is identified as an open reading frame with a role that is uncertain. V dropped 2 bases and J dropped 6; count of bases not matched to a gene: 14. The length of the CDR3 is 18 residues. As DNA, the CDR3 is TGCGCCAGCAGTCAACGTGGGGCGGGAGGGCCGTCGATCAATGAGCAGTTCTTC. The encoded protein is CASSQRGAGGPSINEQFF.

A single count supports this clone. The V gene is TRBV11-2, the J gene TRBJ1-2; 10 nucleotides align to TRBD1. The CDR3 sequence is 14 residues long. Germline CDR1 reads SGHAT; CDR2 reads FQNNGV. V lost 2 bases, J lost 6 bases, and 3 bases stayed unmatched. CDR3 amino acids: CASSLSGTGDGYTF. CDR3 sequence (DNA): TGTGCCAGCAGCTTATCCGGGACAGGGGATGGCTACACCTTC.

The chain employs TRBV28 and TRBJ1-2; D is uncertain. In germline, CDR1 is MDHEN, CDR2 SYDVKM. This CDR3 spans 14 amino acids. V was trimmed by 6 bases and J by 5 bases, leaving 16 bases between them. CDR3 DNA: TGTGCCAGCAGCCTGACGGACCGATCGTATGGCTACACCTTC. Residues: CASSLTDRSYGYTF.

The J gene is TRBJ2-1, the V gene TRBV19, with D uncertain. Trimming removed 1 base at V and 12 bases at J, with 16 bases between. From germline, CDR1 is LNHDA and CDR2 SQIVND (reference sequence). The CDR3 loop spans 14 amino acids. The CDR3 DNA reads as TGTGCCAGTAGTATAGGATGGGAAATCCACGGGCAGTTCTTC. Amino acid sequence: CASSIGWEIHGQFF.

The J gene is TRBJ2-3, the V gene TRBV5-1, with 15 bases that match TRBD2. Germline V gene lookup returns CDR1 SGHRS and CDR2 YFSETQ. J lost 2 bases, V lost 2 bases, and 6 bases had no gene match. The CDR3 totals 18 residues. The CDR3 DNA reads TGCGCCAGCAGCTTCCTGGGACTAGCGGGGGGCAACACAGATACGCAGTATTTT. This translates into CASSFLGLAGGNTDTQYF.

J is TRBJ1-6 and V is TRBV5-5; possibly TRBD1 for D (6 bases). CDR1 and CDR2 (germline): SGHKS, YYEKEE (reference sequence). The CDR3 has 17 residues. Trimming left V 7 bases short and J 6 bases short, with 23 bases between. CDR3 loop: CASQPEGGGLGNSPLHF. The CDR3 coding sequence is TGTGCCAGCCAGCCTGAAGGGGGGGGCCTGGGTAATTCACCCCTCCACTTT.

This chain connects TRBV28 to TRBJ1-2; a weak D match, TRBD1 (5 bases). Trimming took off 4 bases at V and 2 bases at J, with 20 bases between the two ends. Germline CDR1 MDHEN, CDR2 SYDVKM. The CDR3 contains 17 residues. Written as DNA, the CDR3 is TGTGCCAGCAGTTCCCCTTTCGTTAGGGAGGGGAACTATGGCTACACCTTC. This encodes CASSSPFVREGNYGYTF.

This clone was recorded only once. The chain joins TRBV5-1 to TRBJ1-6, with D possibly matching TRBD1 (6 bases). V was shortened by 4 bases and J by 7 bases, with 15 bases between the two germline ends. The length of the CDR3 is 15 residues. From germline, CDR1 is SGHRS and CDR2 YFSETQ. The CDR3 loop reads CASSGTTGNNSPLHF. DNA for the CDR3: TGCGCCAGCAGCGGTACTACAGGGAACAATTCACCCCTCCACTTT.

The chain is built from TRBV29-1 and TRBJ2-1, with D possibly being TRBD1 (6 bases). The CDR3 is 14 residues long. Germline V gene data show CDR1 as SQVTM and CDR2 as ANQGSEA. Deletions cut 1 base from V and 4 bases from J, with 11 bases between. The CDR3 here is CSVEAWTEYNEQFF. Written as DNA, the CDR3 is TGCAGCGTTGAAGCCTGGACAGAGTACAATGAGCAGTTCTTC.

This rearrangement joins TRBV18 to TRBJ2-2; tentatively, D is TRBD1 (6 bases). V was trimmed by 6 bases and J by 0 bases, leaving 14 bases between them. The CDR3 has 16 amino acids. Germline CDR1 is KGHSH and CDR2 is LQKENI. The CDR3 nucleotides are TGTGCCAGCTCTTCCGGCAGGGGCGCGAACACCGGGGAGCTGTTTTTT. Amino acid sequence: CASSSGRGANTGELFF.

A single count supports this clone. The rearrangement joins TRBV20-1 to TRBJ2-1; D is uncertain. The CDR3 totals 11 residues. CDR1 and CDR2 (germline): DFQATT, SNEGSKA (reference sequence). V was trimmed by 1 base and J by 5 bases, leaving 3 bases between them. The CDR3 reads CSARADNEQFF. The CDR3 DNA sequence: TGCAGTGCTAGAGCAGACAATGAGCAGTTCTTC.

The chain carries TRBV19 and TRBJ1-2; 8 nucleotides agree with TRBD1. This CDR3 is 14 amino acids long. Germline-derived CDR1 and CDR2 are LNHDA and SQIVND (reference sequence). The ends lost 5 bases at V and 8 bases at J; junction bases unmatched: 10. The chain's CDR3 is CASSPPYGQGGYTF. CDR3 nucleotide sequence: TGTGCCAGTAGTCCCCCATATGGACAGGGCGGCTACACCTTC.

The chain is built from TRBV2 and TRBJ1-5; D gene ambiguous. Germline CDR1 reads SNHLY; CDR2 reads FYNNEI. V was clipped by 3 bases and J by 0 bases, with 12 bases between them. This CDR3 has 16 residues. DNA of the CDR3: TGTGCCAGCAGTGATTTCGTCGGATATAGCAATCAGCCCCAGCATTTT. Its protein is CASSDFVGYSNQPQHF.

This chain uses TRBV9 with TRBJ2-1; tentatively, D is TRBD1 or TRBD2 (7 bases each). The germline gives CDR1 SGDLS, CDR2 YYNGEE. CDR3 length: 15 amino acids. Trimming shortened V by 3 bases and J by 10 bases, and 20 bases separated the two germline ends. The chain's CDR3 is CASSGDRVPRGEQFF. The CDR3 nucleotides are TGTGCCAGCAGCGGTGACAGGGTGCCGCGGGGGGAGCAGTTCTTC. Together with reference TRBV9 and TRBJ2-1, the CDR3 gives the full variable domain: DSGVTQTPKHLITATGQRVTLRCSPRSGDLSVYWYQQSLDQGLQFLIQYYNGEERAKGNILERFSAQQFPDLHSELNLSSLELGDSALYFCASSGDRVPRGEQFFGPGTRLTVL.

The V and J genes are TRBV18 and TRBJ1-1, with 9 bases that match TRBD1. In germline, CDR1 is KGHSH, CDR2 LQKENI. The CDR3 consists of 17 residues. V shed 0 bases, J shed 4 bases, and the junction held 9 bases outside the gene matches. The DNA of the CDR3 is TGTGCCAGCTCACCACCACAACAGGGGGCTGTTGGCACTGAAGCTTTCTTT. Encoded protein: CASSPPQQGAVGTEAFF.

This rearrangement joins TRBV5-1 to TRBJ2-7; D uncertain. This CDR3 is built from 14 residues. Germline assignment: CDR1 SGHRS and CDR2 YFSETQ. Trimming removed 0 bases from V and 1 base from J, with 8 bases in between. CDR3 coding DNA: TGCGCCAGCAGCTTGGCCCCCGGATCCTACGAGCAGTACTTC. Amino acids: CASSLAPGSYEQYF.

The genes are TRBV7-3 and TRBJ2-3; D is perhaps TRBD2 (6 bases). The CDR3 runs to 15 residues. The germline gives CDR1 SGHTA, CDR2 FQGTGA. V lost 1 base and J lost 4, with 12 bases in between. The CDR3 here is CASSLMGGKSDTQYF. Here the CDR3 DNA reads TGTGCCAGCAGCTTAATGGGGGGAAAGTCAGATACGCAGTATTTT.